The source of this T cell receptor (beta chain) is a study of blood T cell repertoires in COVID-19 (dated by TCRdb to about 2020). Describing the broader study: Samples from collaborators originated in the United States, Italy and Spain and spanned both the acute and convalescent phases of COVID-19. The prospective study material was composed of cDNA or gDNA derived from T cells, B-cell-depleted T cells, or PBMCs. The dataset comprised deeply sampled blood TCRbeta repertoires from subjects exposed to, actively infected with, or recovered from COVID-19. The repertoires were made available in a free public database intended to serve as a resource for research on the immune response to SARS-CoV-2. The samples were drawn from the first 160 participants of the ongoing ImmuneRACE study and from 1,254 subjects provided by 6 global collaborators. Nearly every sample came with metadata listing a de-identified subject ID, COVID-19 status, age in years and sex. Where available, HLA class I and class II types were taken from metadata supplied by the sample provider and were not determined by assay-based typing.

Whole blood was collected in K2EDTA tubes by collaborating institutions according to the institutions' own protocols. For TCRbeta analysis, collaborators shipped samples as frozen whole blood, isolated PBMCs, or DNA extracted from either of those sample types. Concerning this clone itself: No cognate antigen has been identified for it. No base quality information exists; no much larger clone differs at one position.

TCRbeta CDR3 regions were amplified from genomic DNA using the immunoSEQ Assay, a bias-controlled multiplex PCR. Under the source paper's analysis protocol: Within the assay, amplification of reference gene primers was used to estimate how many nucleated cells each sample contained. To quantify the absolute abundance of each unique TCRbeta CDR3 rearrangement, sequence reads were collapsed and filtered. For each sample, productive Simpson clonality was calculated as the square root of Simpson's diversity index across productive rearrangements. TCRdb re-hosts the immuneACCESS table, in-frame sequences only. Its copies lack some clones; in the studies checked, an unresolved V gene accounts for under half of them, and the cause for the rest is not known. V, J and clone size derive from that table, while D and trimming were established from the DNA sequence. This sample gives 300,000 or so clones in total; 86% of them show up just once. The ten largest account for approximately 1.5% of the sample.

What the research found in general, with its limitations: The quantity of clinical and demographic metadata differed by source and by participant and was supplied without curation.

The junction carries 6 bases between V and J, which are trimmed by 3 bases and 0 bases respectively. The germline V gene specifies MDHEN as CDR1 and SYDVKM as CDR2. Measured from the cysteine to the phenylalanine, the CDR3 is 14 residues long. The read is trimmed to its CDR3 DNA, 42 bases read in frame from base 1. Input material: peripheral blood. The receptor was derived from a woman between 50 and 59 years old with acute or convalescent COVID-19. The chain is assembled from TRBV28 and TRBJ1-3, with the D gene not clear enough to name. The CDR3 amino acid sequence is: CASSFGGSGNTIYF. The DNA reads TGTGCCAGCAGTTTCGGTGGCTCTGGAAACACCATATATTTT.